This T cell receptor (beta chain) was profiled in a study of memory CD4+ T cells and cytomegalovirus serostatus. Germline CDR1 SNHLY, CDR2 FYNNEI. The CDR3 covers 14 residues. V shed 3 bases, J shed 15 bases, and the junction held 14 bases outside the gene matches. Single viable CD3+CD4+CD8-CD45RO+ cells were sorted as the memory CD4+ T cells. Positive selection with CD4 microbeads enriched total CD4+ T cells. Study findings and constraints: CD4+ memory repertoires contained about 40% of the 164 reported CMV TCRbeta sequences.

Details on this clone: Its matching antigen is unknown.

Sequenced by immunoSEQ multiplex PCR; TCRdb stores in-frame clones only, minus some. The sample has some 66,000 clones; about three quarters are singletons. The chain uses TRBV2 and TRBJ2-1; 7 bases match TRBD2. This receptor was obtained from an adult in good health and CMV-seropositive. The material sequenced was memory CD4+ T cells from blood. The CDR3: CASSDGLADTSLFF. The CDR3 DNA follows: TGTGCCAGCAGTGACGGGCTAGCGGACACCTCGCTGTTCTTC.